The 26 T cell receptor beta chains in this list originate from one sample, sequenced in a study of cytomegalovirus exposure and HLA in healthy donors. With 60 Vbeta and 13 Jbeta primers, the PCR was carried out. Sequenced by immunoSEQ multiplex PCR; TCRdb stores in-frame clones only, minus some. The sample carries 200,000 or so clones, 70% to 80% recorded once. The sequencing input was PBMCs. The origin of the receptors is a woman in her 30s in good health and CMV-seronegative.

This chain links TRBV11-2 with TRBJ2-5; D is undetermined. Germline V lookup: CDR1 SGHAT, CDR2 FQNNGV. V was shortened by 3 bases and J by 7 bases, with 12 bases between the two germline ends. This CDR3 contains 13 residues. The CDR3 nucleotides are TGTGCCAGCAGCTTCAACGGTCAATTGACCCAGTACTTC. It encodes CASSFNGQLTQYF.

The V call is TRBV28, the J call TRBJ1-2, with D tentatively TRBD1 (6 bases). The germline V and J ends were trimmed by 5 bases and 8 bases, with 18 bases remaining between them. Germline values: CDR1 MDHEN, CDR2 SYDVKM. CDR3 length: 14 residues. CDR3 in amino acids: CASSPGQSYYGYTF. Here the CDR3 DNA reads TGTGCCAGCAGTCCCGGACAGTCCTATTACGGCTACACCTTC.

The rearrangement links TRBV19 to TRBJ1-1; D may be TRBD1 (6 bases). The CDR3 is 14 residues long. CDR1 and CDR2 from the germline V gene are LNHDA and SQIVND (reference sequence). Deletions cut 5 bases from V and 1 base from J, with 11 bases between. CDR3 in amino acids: CASSPYRENTEAFF. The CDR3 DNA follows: TGTGCCAGTAGTCCGTACAGGGAGAACACTGAAGCTTTCTTT.

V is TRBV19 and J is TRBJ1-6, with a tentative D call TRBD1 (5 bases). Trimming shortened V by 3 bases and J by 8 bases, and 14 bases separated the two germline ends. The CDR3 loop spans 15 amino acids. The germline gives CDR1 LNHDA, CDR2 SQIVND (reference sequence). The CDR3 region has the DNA TGTGCCAGTAGTATTTCCCAGGGAAACGATTCACCCCTCCACTTT. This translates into CASSISQGNDSPLHF.

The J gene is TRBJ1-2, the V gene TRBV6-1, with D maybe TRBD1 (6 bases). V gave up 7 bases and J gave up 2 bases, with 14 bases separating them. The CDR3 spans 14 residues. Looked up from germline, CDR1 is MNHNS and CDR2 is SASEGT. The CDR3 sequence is CASTPGQENYGYTF. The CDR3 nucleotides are TGTGCCAGCACTCCGGGACAAGAGAACTATGGCTACACCTTC.

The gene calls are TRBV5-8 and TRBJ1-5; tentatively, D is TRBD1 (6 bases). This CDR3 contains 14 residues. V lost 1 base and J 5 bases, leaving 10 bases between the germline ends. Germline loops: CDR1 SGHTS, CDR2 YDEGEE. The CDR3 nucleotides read TGTGCCAGCAGCTTGAAACAGGGCGATCAGCCCCAGCATTTT. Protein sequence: CASSLKQGDQPQHF.

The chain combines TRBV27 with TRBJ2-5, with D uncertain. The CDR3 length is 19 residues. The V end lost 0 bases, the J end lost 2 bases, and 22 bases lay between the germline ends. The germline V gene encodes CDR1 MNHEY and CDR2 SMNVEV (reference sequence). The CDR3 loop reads CASSLSAHLTTAEQETQYF. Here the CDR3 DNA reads TGTGCCAGCAGTTTATCGGCTCACCTTACTACCGCGGAGCAAGAGACCCAGTACTTC.

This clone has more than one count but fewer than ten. CDR3 amino acids: CASSSQGATDTQYF. CDR3 bases: TGCGCCAGCAGCTCACAGGGGGCTACAGATACGCAGTATTTT. The rearrangement joins TRBV5-1 to TRBJ2-3; TRBD1 matches 9 bases. This CDR3 is 14 amino acids long. The V segment lost 3 bases and the J segment 3 bases; nucleotides outside the gene matches: 2. The germline V gene has CDR1 SGHRS and CDR2 YFSETQ.

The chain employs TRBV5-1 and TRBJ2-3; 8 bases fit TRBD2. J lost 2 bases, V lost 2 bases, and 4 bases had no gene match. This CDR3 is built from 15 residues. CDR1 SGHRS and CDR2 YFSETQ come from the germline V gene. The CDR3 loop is CASSFGGRHTDTQYF. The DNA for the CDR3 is TGCGCCAGCAGCTTCGGCGGGAGGCACACAGATACGCAGTATTTT.

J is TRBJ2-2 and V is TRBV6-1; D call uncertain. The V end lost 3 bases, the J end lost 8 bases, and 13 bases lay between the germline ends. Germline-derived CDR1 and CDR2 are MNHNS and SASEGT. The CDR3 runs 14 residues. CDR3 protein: CASSESPGEGELFF. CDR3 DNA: TGTGCCAGCAGTGAGTCTCCCGGAGAGGGGGAGCTGTTTTTT.

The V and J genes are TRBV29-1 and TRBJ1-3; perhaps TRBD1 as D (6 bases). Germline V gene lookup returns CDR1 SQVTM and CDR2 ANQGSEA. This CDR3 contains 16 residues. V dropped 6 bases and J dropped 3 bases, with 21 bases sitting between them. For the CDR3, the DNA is TGCAGCGTCGCAAATGCCAGGGGTATGGGTGGAAACACCATATATTTT. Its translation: CSVANARGMGGNTIYF.

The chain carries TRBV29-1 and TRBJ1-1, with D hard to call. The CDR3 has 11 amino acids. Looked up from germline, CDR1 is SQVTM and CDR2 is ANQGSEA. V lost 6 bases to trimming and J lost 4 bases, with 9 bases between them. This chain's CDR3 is CSVREATEAFF. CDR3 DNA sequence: TGCAGCGTCCGGGAGGCCACTGAAGCTTTCTTT.

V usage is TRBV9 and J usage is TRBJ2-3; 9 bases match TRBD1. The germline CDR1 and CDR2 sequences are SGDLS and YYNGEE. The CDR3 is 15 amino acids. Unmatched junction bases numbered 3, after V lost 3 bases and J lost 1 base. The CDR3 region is CASSGDRGGTDTQYF. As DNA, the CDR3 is TGTGCCAGCAGCGGCGACAGGGGGGGCACAGATACGCAGTATTTT.

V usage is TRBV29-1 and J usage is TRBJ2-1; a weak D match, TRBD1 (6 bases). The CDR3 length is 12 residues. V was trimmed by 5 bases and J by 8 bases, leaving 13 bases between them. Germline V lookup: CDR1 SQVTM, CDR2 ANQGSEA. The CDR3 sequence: CSVQGPGDEQFF. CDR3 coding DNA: TGCAGCGTTCAAGGGCCAGGGGATGAGCAGTTCTTC.

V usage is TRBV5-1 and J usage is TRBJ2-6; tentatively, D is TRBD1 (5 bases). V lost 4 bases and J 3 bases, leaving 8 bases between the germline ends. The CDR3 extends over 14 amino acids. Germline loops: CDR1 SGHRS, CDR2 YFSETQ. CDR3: CASSQGYGANVLTF. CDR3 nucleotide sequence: TGCGCCAGCAGCCAGGGTTATGGGGCCAACGTCCTGACTTTC.

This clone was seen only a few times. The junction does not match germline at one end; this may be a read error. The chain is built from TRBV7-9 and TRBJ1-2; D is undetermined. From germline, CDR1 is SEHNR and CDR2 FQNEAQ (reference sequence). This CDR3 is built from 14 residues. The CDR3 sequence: CASSPPTSNYGYPF. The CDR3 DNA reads TGTGCCAGCAGCCCACCGACGAGTAACTATGGCTACCCCTTC.

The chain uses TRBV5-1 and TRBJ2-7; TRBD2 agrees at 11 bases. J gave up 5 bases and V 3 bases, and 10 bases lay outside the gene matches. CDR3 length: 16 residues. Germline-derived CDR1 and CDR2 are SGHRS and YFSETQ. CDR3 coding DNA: TGCGCCAGCAGCTCTTCGATTAGCGGGAGGGCCCACGAGCAGTACTTC. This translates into CASSSSISGRAHEQYF.

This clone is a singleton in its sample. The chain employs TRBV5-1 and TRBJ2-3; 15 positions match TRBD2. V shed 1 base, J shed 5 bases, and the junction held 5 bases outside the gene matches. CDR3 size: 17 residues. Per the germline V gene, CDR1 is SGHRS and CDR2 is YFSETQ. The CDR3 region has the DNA TGCGCCAGCAGCTTGCTGGGACTAGCGGGAGGAGGAGATACGCAGTATTTT. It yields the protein CASSLLGLAGGGDTQYF.

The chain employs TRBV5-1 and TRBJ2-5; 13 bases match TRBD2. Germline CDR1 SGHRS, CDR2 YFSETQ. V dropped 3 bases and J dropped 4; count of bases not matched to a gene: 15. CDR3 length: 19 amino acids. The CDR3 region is CASSSQLAGGPSVVETQYF. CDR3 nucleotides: TGCGCCAGCAGCTCCCAACTAGCGGGAGGGCCCTCGGTAGTAGAGACCCAGTACTTC.

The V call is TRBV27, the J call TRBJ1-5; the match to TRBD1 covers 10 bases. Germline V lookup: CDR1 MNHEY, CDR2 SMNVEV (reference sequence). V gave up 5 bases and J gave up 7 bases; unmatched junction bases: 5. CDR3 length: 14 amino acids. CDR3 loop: CASSPTGGEQPQHF. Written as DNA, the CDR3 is TGTGCCAGCAGTCCGACAGGGGGCGAGCAGCCCCAGCATTTT.

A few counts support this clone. The DNA for the CDR3 is TGTGCCACCAGCAGGGCACTAGCGGGGAGCACAGATACGCAGTATTTT. Translation gives CATSRALAGSTDTQYF. V usage is TRBV15 and J usage is TRBJ2-3; 10 nucleotides align to TRBD2. CDR1 and CDR2 (germline): LNHNV, YYDKDF (reference sequence). The CDR3 has 16 residues. V lost 3 bases to trimming and J lost 0 bases; unmatched junction nucleotides: 3.

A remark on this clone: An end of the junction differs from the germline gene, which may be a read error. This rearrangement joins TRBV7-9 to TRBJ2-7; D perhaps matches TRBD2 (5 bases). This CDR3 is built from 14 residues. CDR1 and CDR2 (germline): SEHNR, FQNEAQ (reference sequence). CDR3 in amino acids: CSSSLPTRPYEQYF. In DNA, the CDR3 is TGTTCCAGCAGCTTGCCCACTAGACCCTACGAGCAGTACTTC.

The DNA for the CDR3 is TGTGCCAGCAGGAGTTGGGGACAGACCCGTGGGGCCCAGCATTTT. It specifies CASRSWGQTRGAQHF. This rearrangement joins TRBV28 to TRBJ1-5; the match to TRBD1 covers 7 bases. The CDR3 covers 15 residues. J gave up 11 bases and V 6 bases, and 16 bases lay outside the gene matches. CDR1 is MDHEN, CDR2 SYDVKM, per germline.

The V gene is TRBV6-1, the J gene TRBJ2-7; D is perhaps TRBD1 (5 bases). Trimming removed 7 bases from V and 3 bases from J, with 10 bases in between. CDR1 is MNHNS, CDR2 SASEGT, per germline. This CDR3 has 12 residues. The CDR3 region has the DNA TGTGCCAGCACTGGACACCACTACGAGCAGTACTTC. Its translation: CASTGHHYEQYF.

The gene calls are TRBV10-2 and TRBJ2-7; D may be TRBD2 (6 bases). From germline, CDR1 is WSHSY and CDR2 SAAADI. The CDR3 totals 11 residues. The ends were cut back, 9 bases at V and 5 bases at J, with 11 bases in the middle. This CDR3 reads CASREFNEQYF. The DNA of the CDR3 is TGCGCCAGTCGGGAGTTTAACGAGCAGTACTTC.

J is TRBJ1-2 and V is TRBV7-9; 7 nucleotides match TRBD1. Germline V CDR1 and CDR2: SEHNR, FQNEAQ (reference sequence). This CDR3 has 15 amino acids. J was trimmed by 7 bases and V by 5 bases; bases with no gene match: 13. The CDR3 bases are TGTGCCAGCAGCGCCCCACTGGACAGGCTACGTGGCTACACCTTC. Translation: CASSAPLDRLRGYTF. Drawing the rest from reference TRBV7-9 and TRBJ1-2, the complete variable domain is DTGVSQNPRHKITKRGQNVTFRCDPISEHNRLYWYRQTLGQGPEFLTYFQNEAQLEKSRLLSDRFSAERPKGSFSTLEIQRTEQGDSAMYLCASSAPLDRLRGYTFGSGTRLTVV.